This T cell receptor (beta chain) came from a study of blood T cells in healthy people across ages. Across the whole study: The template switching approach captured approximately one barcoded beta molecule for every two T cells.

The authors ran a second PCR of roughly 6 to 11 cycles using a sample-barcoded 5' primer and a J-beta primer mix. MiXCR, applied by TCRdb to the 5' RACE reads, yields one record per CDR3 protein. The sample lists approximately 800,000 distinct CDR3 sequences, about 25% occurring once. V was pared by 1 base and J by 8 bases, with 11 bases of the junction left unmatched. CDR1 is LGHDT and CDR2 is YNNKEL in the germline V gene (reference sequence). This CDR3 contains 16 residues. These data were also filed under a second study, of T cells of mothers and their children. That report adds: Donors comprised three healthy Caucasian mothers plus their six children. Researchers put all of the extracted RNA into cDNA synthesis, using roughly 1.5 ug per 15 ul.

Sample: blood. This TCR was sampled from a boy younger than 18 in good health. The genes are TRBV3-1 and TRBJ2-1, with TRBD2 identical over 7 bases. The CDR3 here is CASSQVGGRAEDEQFF. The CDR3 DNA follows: TGTGCCAGCAGCCAAGTTGGTGGGAGGGCTGAGGATGAGCAGTTCTTC.